The 16 T cell receptor beta chains listed next were all sequenced from one sample in a study of radiotherapy plus CTLA-4 blockade in lung cancer. The table came from immunoSEQ multiplex PCR; TCRdb's copy has only in-frame clones and leaves some out. This sample has tens of thousands of clones, with roughly 85% found just once. The sample consisted of peripheral blood, taken from a patient treated with radiotherapy plus ipilimumab. These receptors were obtained from a human donor with non-small cell lung cancer who had a complete response to radiotherapy plus ipilimumab.

V gene TRBV19 combines with J gene TRBJ2-3, with a tentative D call TRBD2 (5 bases). Trimming took off 6 bases at V and 9 bases at J, with 25 bases between the two ends. The CDR3 has 16 residues. Germline-derived CDR1 and CDR2 are LNHDA and SQIVND (reference sequence). In DNA form, the CDR3 reads TGTGCCAGTAGCACCCCGAATGGGGAGATGATAGGAACGCAGTATTTT. It translates to CASSTPNGEMIGTQYF.

This chain connects TRBV7-7 to TRBJ2-7, with TRBD2 matching 11 bases. The length of the CDR3 is 17 residues. CDR1 and CDR2 (germline): SSHAT, FNYEAQ (reference sequence). The CDR3 region has the DNA TGTGCTAGCAGTTCCGGGACTAGCGGTTGGGGCGCCTACGAGCAGTACGTC. Translation gives CASSSGTSGWGAYEQYV.

The gene calls are TRBV18 and TRBJ1-3; no definite D call. V was clipped by 3 bases and J by 2 bases, with 11 bases between them. Germline CDR1 reads KGHSH; CDR2 reads LQKENI. There are 15 residues in the CDR3. The CDR3 bases are TGTGCCAGCTCACCGATACAAGGTCCTGGAAACACCATATATTTT. Its protein product is CASSPIQGPGNTIYF.

The gene calls are TRBV7-9 and TRBJ2-7, with 9 bases matching TRBD1. CDR3 length equals 17 residues. Trimming cost V 5 bases and J 4 bases; bases outside gene matches: 15. CDR1 and CDR2 from the germline V gene are SEHNR and FQNEAQ (reference sequence). In nucleotides, the CDR3 is TGTGCCAGCAGCAACCACCCTAGTGACAGGGGGATATACGAGCAGTACGTC. This translates into CASSNHPSDRGIYEQYV.

This clone was recorded a few times. The chain links TRBV11-2 to TRBJ2-1, with D possibly TRBD2 on 5 matching bases. CDR3 length: 14 amino acids. Deletions cut 5 bases from V and 6 bases from J, with 14 bases between. Germline CDR1 reads SGHAT; CDR2 reads FQNNGV. CDR3 residues: CASSPNTGINEQFF. The CDR3 bases are TGTGCCAGCAGCCCGAACACGGGGATCAATGAGCAGTTCTTC.

The V and J genes are TRBV5-6 and TRBJ2-3; 8 nucleotides agree with TRBD1. Losses at the gene ends were 1 base for V and 2 bases for J; bases not matched to a gene: 12. Per germline, CDR1 SGHDT and CDR2 YYEEEE. The CDR3 spans 18 residues. CDR3 DNA: TGTGCCAGCAGCTTGTGGGCAGGGGGCGGGAAGATCACAGATACGCAGTATTTT. Protein sequence: CASSLWAGGGKITDTQYF.

The V gene is TRBV2, the J gene TRBJ1-1; D gene ambiguous. The germline V gene has CDR1 SNHLY and CDR2 FYNNEI. This CDR3 region has 14 residues. The V and J ends lost 7 bases and 0 bases respectively, with 12 bases between them. CDR3 loop: CASMETLVNTEAFF. DNA for the CDR3: TGTGCCAGCATGGAGACACTCGTGAACACTGAAGCTTTCTTT.

The J gene is TRBJ1-1, the V gene TRBV27; weak D call: TRBD1 (6 bases). Germline V gene sequence: CDR1 MNHEY, CDR2 SMNVEV (reference sequence). V lost 6 bases, J lost 3 bases, and 20 bases lay in between. The CDR3 contains 16 residues. This CDR3 is CASSPPGGRRHTEAFF. The DNA of the CDR3 is TGTGCCAGCAGCCCCCCCGGGGGCCGAAGGCACACTGAAGCTTTCTTT.

This chain links TRBV7-2 with TRBJ2-1; no clear D. Germline values: CDR1 SGHTA, CDR2 FQGNSA. The germline V and J ends were trimmed by 1 base and 2 bases, with 3 bases remaining between them. This CDR3 has 13 amino acids. The CDR3 here is CASSLDPYNEQFF. The DNA of the CDR3 is TGTGCCAGCAGCTTAGACCCCTACAATGAGCAGTTCTTC.

The CDR3 DNA sequence: TGTGCCAGCAGCTTAGTTGTTCGGCAAGAGACCCAGTACTTC. Protein: CASSLVVRQETQYF. The chain joins TRBV7-9 to TRBJ2-5, with unresolved D. V was trimmed by 1 base and J by 2 bases, leaving 8 bases between them. This CDR3 has 14 residues. Germline V gene lookup returns CDR1 SEHNR and CDR2 FQNEAQ (reference sequence).

The chain has TRBV7-9 and TRBJ2-5, with D uncertain. Per the germline V gene, CDR1 is SEHNR and CDR2 is FQNEAQ (reference sequence). The CDR3 is made up of 12 amino acids. V gave up 3 bases and J gave up 5 bases, with 7 bases separating them. The CDR3 spells CASSFLGETQYF. The CDR3, as DNA: TGTGCCAGCAGCTTTTTAGGGGAGACCCAGTACTTC.

The chain combines TRBV30 with TRBJ1-2, with D possibly being TRBD1 (5 bases). Trimming pared 3 bases from V and 4 bases from J, leaving 18 bases between. This CDR3 region has 15 residues. Germline loops: CDR1 GTSNPN, CDR2 SVGIG (reference sequence). The CDR3 protein is CAWRQEAGRIYGYTF. The CDR3 DNA reads TGTGCCTGGAGGCAAGAGGCAGGGCGAATCTATGGCTACACCTTC.

The gene calls are TRBV11-2 and TRBJ1-2, with D possibly TRBD1 on 5 matching bases. The CDR3 is made up of 13 amino acids. Trimming removed 4 bases at V and 4 bases at J, with 10 bases between. Germline V lookup: CDR1 SGHAT, CDR2 FQNNGV. In DNA form, the CDR3 reads TGTGCCAGCAGCTCTACAGGACGCTATGGCTACACCTTC. It encodes CASSSTGRYGYTF.

The rearrangement uses TRBV10-3 and TRBJ2-7, with D tentatively TRBD1 (6 bases). CDR3 length: 16 amino acids. V lost 3 bases and J 1 base, leaving 16 bases between the germline ends. Germline V gives CDR1 ENHRY, CDR2 SYGVKD. DNA for the CDR3: TGTGCCATCAGTGACCGAGAGGCGAGGGGGTCCTACGAGCAGTACTTC. This encodes CAISDREARGSYEQYF.

The rearrangement joins TRBV6-5 to TRBJ1-5, with D unclear. The CDR3 covers 14 residues. Germline CDR1 MNHEY, CDR2 SVGAGI. The V end lost 6 bases, the J end lost 0 bases, and 9 bases lay between the germline ends. The CDR3 DNA follows: TGTGCCAGCAGCACGTCTAATAGCAATCAGCCCCAGCATTTT. Translated, it gives CASSTSNSNQPQHF.

The rearrangement joins TRBV9 to TRBJ1-1; 8 nucleotides align to TRBD1. Germline values: CDR1 SGDLS, CDR2 YYNGEE. This CDR3 comprises 14 residues. V was clipped by 4 bases and J by 3 bases; unmatched bases: 5. CDR3 loop: CASSPQGGDTEAFF. The CDR3, as DNA: TGTGCCAGCAGCCCACAGGGGGGAGACACTGAAGCTTTCTTT.